This entry features one TCR beta chain sequence. Its antigen remains unknown. cDNA synthesis was performed in eight separate reactions for each sample. Added by template switching were UMIs that each held a 6-nucleotide sample barcode. One entry per CDR3 protein, without DNA, is what TCRdb gives after re-calling the 5' RACE reads. The sample data list 150,000 or so distinct CDR3 sequences. In germline, CDR1 is LGHNA, CDR2 YNFKEQ. The CDR3 is made up of 15 amino acids. This entry comes from a study of monozygotic twins with inflammatory bowel disease. Regarding the study as a whole: Discordant twins had repertoire similarity that did not differ from that of concordant twins, possibly from limited power.

The sequence came from a human donor with ulcerative colitis or Crohn's disease, or a healthy co-twin of an affected twin (not recorded which). V usage is TRBV4-2 and J usage is TRBJ1-1; TCRdb's D gene call, TRBD1, goes unchecked for lack of DNA. Sequencing input: blood. CDR3 loop: CASSQVAGGNTEAFF.